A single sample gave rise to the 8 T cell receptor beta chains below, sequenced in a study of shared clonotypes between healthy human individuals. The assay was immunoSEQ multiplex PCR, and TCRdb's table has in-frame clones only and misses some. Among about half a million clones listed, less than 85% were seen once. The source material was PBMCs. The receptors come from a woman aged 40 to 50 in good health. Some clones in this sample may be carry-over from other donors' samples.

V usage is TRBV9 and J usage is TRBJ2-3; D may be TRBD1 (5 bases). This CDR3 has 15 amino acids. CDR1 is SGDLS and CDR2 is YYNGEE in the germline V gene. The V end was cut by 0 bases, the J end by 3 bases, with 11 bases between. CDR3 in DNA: TGTGCCAGCAGCGTAGATCAGGGCCAGACAGATACGCAGTATTTT. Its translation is CASSVDQGQTDTQYF. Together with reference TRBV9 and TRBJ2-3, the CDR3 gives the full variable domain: DSGVTQTPKHLITATGQRVTLRCSPRSGDLSVYWYQQSLDQGLQFLIQYYNGEERAKGNILERFSAQQFPDLHSELNLSSLELGDSALYFCASSVDQGQTDTQYFGPGTRLTVL.

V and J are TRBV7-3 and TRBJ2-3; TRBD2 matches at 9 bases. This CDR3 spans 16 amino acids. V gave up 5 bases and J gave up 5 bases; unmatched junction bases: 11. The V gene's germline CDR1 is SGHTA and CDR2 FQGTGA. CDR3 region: CASSPQGGRAGDTQYF. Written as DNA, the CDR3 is TGTGCCAGCAGCCCCCAGGGCGGGAGGGCCGGAGATACGCAGTATTTT.

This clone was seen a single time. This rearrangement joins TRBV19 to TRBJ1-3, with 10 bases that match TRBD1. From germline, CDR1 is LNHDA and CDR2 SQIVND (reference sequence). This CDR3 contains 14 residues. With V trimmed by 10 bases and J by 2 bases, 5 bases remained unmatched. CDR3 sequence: CATRDRGPGNTIYF. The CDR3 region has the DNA TGTGCCACTAGAGACAGGGGGCCTGGAAACACCATATATTTT.

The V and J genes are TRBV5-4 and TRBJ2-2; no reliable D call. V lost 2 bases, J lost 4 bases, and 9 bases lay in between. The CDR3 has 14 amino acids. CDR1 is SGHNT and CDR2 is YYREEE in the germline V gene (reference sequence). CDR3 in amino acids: CASSLHGATGELFF. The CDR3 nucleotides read TGTGCCAGCAGCTTACACGGAGCCACCGGGGAGCTGTTTTTT.

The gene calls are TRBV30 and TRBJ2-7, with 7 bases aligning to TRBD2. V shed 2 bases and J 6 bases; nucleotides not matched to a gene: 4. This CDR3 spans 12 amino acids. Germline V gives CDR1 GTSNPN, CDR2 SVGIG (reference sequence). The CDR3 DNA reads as TGTGCCTGGAGTTGGGGGGGGTCCGAGCAGTACTTC. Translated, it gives CAWSWGGSEQYF.

CDR3 nucleotides: TGTGCCAGTAGTATCCCCCCGGGGAGCGGGAGGAAATCCGGGGAGCTGTTTTTT. Its protein is CASSIPPGSGRKSGELFF. This chain joins TRBV19 and TRBJ2-2; the match to TRBD2 covers 9 bases. V was pared by 3 bases and J by 6 bases, with 14 bases of the junction left unmatched. The CDR3 is 18 amino acids. Looked up from germline, CDR1 is LNHDA and CDR2 is SQIVND (reference sequence).

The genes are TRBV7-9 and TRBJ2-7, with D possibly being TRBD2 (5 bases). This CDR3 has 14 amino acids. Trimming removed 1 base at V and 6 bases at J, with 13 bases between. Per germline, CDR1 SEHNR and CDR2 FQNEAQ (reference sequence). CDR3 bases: TGTGCCAGCAGCTTAGGGGGAGATGGGTCCGAGCAGTACTTC. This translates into CASSLGGDGSEQYF.

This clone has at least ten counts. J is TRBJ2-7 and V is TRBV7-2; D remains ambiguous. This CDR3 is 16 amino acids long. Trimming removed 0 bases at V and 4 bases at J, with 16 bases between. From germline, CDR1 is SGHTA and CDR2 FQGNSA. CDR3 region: CASSLARNVNKYEQYF. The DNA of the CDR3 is TGTGCCAGCAGCTTAGCTCGGAACGTGAACAAGTACGAGCAGTACTTC.